These T cell receptor beta chains were read from a single sample in a study of cytomegalovirus exposure and HLA in healthy donors. Produced via immunoSEQ multiplex PCR; TCRdb's table is partial and in-frame only. The data show about 140,000 clones, about 86% seen once. Sequences were obtained from PBMCs. These TCRs come from a man in his forties in good health and CMV-seropositive. Both conserved end residues are part of each CDR3. The D gene is left open where the match is weak. Not all rows give a size; the values are once, few, many and, for expanded clones, a class.

NA	TRBV27	NA	TRBJ1-5	TGTGCCAGCAGTTTAGGCACTCGGGGAGGCAATCAGCCCCAGCATTTT	CASSLGTRGGNQPQHF
NA	TRBV4-1	TRBD2	TRBJ2-5	TGCGCCAGCAGCCCTTACCAGCTTAGCGGGACGACCCAGTACTTC	CASSPYQLSGTTQYF
NA	TRBV28	TRBD1	TRBJ1-6	TGTGCCAGCAGTCTGGGACAGGGGGCTGGGTCACCCCTCCACTTT	CASSLGQGAGSPLHF
NA	TRBV7-2	NA	TRBJ2-7	TGTGCCAGCAGCTTAGCGGTTGGAGGAAATCCCTACGAGCAGTACTTC	CASSLAVGGNPYEQYF
few	TRBV2	NA	TRBJ1-5	TGTGCCAGCAGACTCAGGGGAAGCGGTCAGCCCCAGCATTTT	CASRLRGSGQPQHF
few	TRBV6-1	NA	TRBJ2-7	TGTGCCAGCAGTGAGCAGGGTATCGCCTACGAGCAGTACTTC	CASSEQGIAYEQYF
NA	TRBV7-9	NA	TRBJ2-7	TGTGCCAGCAGCCCGATCGGCGCCGGGGAGCAGTACTTC	CASSPIGAGEQYF
NA	TRBV19	NA	TRBJ2-7	TGTGCCAGTAGTTCAGGTAGGACTGAGTCCTACGAGCAGTACTTC	CASSSGRTESYEQYF
NA	TRBV13	NA	TRBJ1-1	TGTGCCAGCATCGGCAGGGCGAACACTGAAGCTTTCTTT	CASIGRANTEAFF
NA	TRBV4-1	NA	TRBJ2-5	TGCGCCAGCAGCCAACTCAGGGAAGGGTGGAGGGGAGAGACCCAGTACTTC	CASSQLREGWRGETQYF
NA	TRBV6-7	TRBD1	TRBJ2-7	TGTGCCAGCAGTTACCCGCCGGGACAGAGCTTTTACGAGCAGTACTTC	CASSYPPGQSFYEQYF
NA	TRBV7-8	TRBD1	TRBJ1-5	TGTGCCAGCAGCTTAGAGGGCAGGGGGGGCAATCAGCCCCAGCATTTT	CASSLEGRGGNQPQHF
NA	TRBV6-6	NA	TRBJ1-1	TGTGCCAGCAGTAGCCGAGGGGAGGGCCTAGCTTTCTTT	CASSSRGEGLAFF
NA	TRBV27	NA	TRBJ1-2	TGTGCCAGCAGTTTAAAGGAGGGGAGGGTCTACGGCTACACCTTC	CASSLKEGRVYGYTF
NA	TRBV27	NA	TRBJ2-2	TGTGCCAGCAGTACGCCGGTGTCCGGGGAGCTGTTTTTT	CASSTPVSGELFF
NA	TRBV5-6	NA	TRBJ2-2	TGTGCCAGCAGCCCTTTCACCGGGGAGCTGTTTTTT	CASSPFTGELFF
NA	TRBV6-1	NA	TRBJ1-2	TGTGCCAGCAGTCAGGAGGGAGGTCATCCGGGCTACACCTTC	CASSQEGGHPGYTF
once	TRBV9	TRBD1	TRBJ2-5	TGTGCCAGCAGCGAGGGACAGGGCGGAGAGACCCAGTACTTC	CASSEGQGGETQYF
NA	TRBV7-9	TRBD2	TRBJ2-2	TGTGCCAGCAGGCGTAGCGGGGGGGCCGGGGAGCTGTTTTTT	CASRRSGGAGELFF
NA	TRBV14	TRBD2	TRBJ2-6	TGTGCCAGCAGCCAAGGGGGGGGTTACGGAGGTGGGGCCAACGTCCTGACTTTC	CASSQGGGYGGGANVLTF
NA	TRBV20-1	TRBD1	TRBJ1-1	TGCAGTGCTAGTCAAAACAGGGGAGCTTTCTTT	CSASQNRGAFF
NA	TRBV6-5	TRBD1	TRBJ2-5	TGTGCCAGCAGTACTGACAGGGGGCGCCGAGAGACCCAGTACTTC	CASSTDRGRRETQYF
NA	TRBV7-2	TRBD2	TRBJ2-1	TGTGCCAGCAGCCCTAGCGGGGGAGCCCACAATGAGCAGTTCTTC	CASSPSGGAHNEQFF
NA	TRBV11-1	NA	TRBJ1-1	TGTGCCAGCAGCGTAGGACTTAACACTGAAGCTTTCTTT	CASSVGLNTEAFF
NA	TRBV5-1	NA	TRBJ2-3	TGCGCCAGCAGCTTACAGGAGACTAGCACAGATACGCAGTATTTT	CASSLQETSTDTQYF
NA	TRBV7-9	NA	TRBJ2-3	TGTGCCAGCAGCTTTAAGAGGACAACTAGCACAGATACGCAGTATTTT	CASSFKRTTSTDTQYF
NA	TRBV5-1	NA	TRBJ2-7	TGCGCCAGCAGCTTGGGACAGTCCGGCTACGAGCAGTACTTC	CASSLGQSGYEQYF
NA	TRBV7-2	TRBD2	TRBJ2-5	TGTGCCAGCAGTTCCTGGACTAGCGGGGGCCAGGAGACCCAGTACTTC	CASSSWTSGGQETQYF
NA	TRBV19	NA	TRBJ2-7	TGTGCCAGTAGTATAGAACACAATTCCTACGAGCAGTACTTC	CASSIEHNSYEQYF
NA	TRBV28	NA	TRBJ2-5	TGTGCCAGCAATTCCGCCCGGGTCCAGTACTTC	CASNSARVQYF
NA	TRBV6-1	NA	TRBJ1-1	TGTGCCAGCAGTTCCGGTTGGAGTGGTCCTGAAGCTTTCTTT	CASSSGWSGPEAFF
NA	TRBV11-2	TRBD2	TRBJ2-5	TGTGCCAGCAGCTTATACCCCCGGGACTACGAAGAGACCCAGTACTTC	CASSLYPRDYEETQYF
once	TRBV7-2	NA	TRBJ1-1	TGTGCCAGCAGCCCGTACGAGGGTTGGACTGAAGCTTTCTTT	CASSPYEGWTEAFF
NA	TRBV9	TRBD1	TRBJ2-1	TGTGCCAGCAGCGTCCGGGACAGGATGGTCAATGAGCAGTTCTTC	CASSVRDRMVNEQFF
NA	TRBV6-5	TRBD2	TRBJ2-1	TGTGCCAGCAGTCTCAGACTAGCGGGTTACAATGAGCAGTTCTTC	CASSLRLAGYNEQFF
NA	TRBV7-9	TRBD1	TRBJ2-1	TGTGCCAGCAGCACAATCGGACAGGGGAGCTCCTACAATGAGCAGTTCTTC	CASSTIGQGSSYNEQFF
NA	TRBV25-1	TRBD1	TRBJ2-7	TGTGCCAGCAGTGAAAACAGGGGGGCGAAGTACGAGCAGTACTTC	CASSENRGAKYEQYF
NA	TRBV6-6	NA	TRBJ1-2	TGTGCCAGCACGAAAGGGGGGGGGTCTTACACCTTC	CASTKGGGSYTF
NA	TRBV4-2	NA	TRBJ2-1	TGTGCCAGCAGCCAAGATCGGTATGAGCAGTTCTTC	CASSQDRYEQFF
NA	TRBV7-9	TRBD2	TRBJ2-3	TGTGCCAGCAGCTCAATGACTAGCGGGTACAGCACAGATACGCAGTATTTT	CASSSMTSGYSTDTQYF
NA	TRBV7-9	NA	TRBJ1-2	TGTGCCAGCAGACCTGGACAGCGCTATGGCTACACCTTC	CASRPGQRYGYTF
NA	TRBV9	TRBD2	TRBJ2-2	TGTGCCAGCAGCGTCTTTAGCGGGTCCAACACCGGGGAGCTGTTTTTT	CASSVFSGSNTGELFF
NA	TRBV5-1	NA	TRBJ1-4	TGCGCCAGCAGCTTGGGGCAGGGCGATGAAAAACTGTTTTTT	CASSLGQGDEKLFF
NA	TRBV4-1	NA	TRBJ1-2	TGCGCCAGCAGCCAAGGGGAACAGGGTATCGCTGGCTACACCTTC	CASSQGEQGIAGYTF